This T cell receptor (beta chain) came from a study of Ad26.COV2.S vaccination and SARS-CoV-2 variants. Clones were read by immunoSEQ multiplex PCR, and TCRdb kept only the in-frame ones, dropping some. The sample yields 250,000 or so clones, approximately 88% seen once. Sample treatment: roughly 18 received Ad26.COV2.S at low or high dose, single or two shots; several received placebo; per-sample allocation not given. Sampling was performed 63 days after the first vaccine or placebo injection. This TCR came from a person between 18 and 60 years old who received the Ad26.COV2.S COVID-19 vaccine or a placebo. Source: peripheral blood, taken in a trial of Ad26.COV2.S vaccine versus placebo.

CDR3 region: CASSNASRGPQGRGTQYF. Written as DNA, the CDR3 is TGTGCCAGTAGTAACGCGTCTCGGGGCCCTCAGGGGAGAGGGACCCAGTACTTC. V usage is TRBV19 and J usage is TRBJ2-5, with D maybe TRBD1 (6 bases). Germline loops: CDR1 LNHDA, CDR2 SQIVND (reference sequence). Trimming removed 4 bases at V and 7 bases at J, with 28 bases between. CDR3 size: 18 residues.